These T cell receptor beta chains were read from a single sample in a study of T cells after posttransplantation cyclophosphamide. Here immunoSEQ multiplex PCR was the method, and the copy in TCRdb shows in-frame clones only, minus some. The sample consists of about 43,000 clones, 90% of them appearing once. Material: PBMCs, obtained roughly 60 days after allogeneic stem cell transplant with posttransplant cyclophosphamide. Every receptor here comes from a male patient aged 55 to 70 who received an allogeneic stem cell transplant from a related donor and was CMV-positive. Some T cells may arise from the graft donor. The CDR3 runs from the conserved cysteine through the conserved F or W. A D gene is named only where the DNA matches it firmly. Clone size, where shown, is once, few, many, or a class for clones that have expanded.

size,D,V,J,DNA,CDR3
.,.,TRBV11-2,TRBJ2-3,TGTGCCAGCAGCTCTTTCACAGATACGCAGTATTTT,CASSSFTDTQYF
once,.,TRBV5-6,TRBJ1-2,TGTGCCAGCAGCTTGACGGGAGGCTACACCTTC,CASSLTGGYTF
.,.,TRBV12-1,TRBJ2-3,TGTGCCAGCGAATTTTTGGGACTCGATACGCAGTATTTT,CASEFLGLDTQYF
.,.,TRBV5-1,TRBJ2-3,TGCGCCAGCAGCTTGTTTGGACAGTACACAGATACGCAGTATTTT,CASSLFGQYTDTQYF
.,.,TRBV27,TRBJ2-2,TGTGCCAGCTATCAGGCAGGGCGGAACACCGGGGAGCTGTTTTTT,CASYQAGRNTGELFF
.,.,TRBV6-6,TRBJ2-6,TGTGCCAGCAGTCGAGTCGGGGCCAACGTCCTGACTTTC,CASSRVGANVLTF
.,.,TRBV30,TRBJ1-4,TGTGCCTGGAGCCCAAACAGTGACCAAGGAGAAAAACTGTTTTTT,CAWSPNSDQGEKLFF
.,.,TRBV18,TRBJ1-2,TGTGCCAGCTCACCGGTTGGCAGGGGTGATGGCTACACCTTC,CASSPVGRGDGYTF
few,TRBD2,TRBV6-4,TRBJ2-1,TGTGCCAGCAGTGACTCGGCGGGGGGGCCTTATGAGCAGTTCTTC,CASSDSAGGPYEQFF
.,.,TRBV5-1,TRBJ1-1,TGCGCCAGCAGCTTGGAGGCGGGGGTGTCTTTATGGACTGAAGCTTTCTTT,CASSLEAGVSLWTEAFF
.,TRBD1,TRBV19,TRBJ1-4,TGTGCCAGTAGGGGGGGCAGGGGGCGTGAAAAACTGTTTTTT,CASRGGRGREKLFF
.,TRBD1,TRBV6-5,TRBJ1-2,TGTGCCAGCAGTAGGACAGGCTATGGCTACACCTTC,CASSRTGYGYTF
.,.,TRBV19,TRBJ2-2,TGTGCCAGTAGTATTATCGGGACTCGACCCGGGGAGCTGTTTTTT,CASSIIGTRPGELFF
.,TRBD2,TRBV5-1,TRBJ2-3,TGCGCCAGCAGCCGACTAGCTCACACAGATACGCAGTATTTT,CASSRLAHTDTQYF
.,TRBD1,TRBV6-5,TRBJ1-4,TGTGCCAGCAGTGAAGGACAGGGTTTTGAAAAACTGTTTTTT,CASSEGQGFEKLFF
.,TRBD1,TRBV7-8,TRBJ1-4,TGTGCCAGCAGCTCCCGGGCAGGGGGCAATGAAAAACTGTTTTTT,CASSSRAGGNEKLFF
.,TRBD2,TRBV4-1,TRBJ2-5,TGCGCCAGCAGCCGTTGGGGGTTAGCGGGGGGACAAGAGACCCAGTACTTC,CASSRWGLAGGQETQYF
.,.,TRBV15,TRBJ1-2,TGTGCCACCAGCAGAGAAGAGACAACCGTTAACTATGGCTACACCTTC,CATSREETTVNYGYTF
.,TRBD1,TRBV4-1,TRBJ1-5,TGCGCCAGCAGCTCGACAGGGAAAAGGCAGTCCCAGCATTTT,CASSSTGKRQSQHF
.,.,TRBV28,TRBJ1-2,TGTGCCAGCAGTTTTTCCCTCGACTATGGCTACACCTTC,CASSFSLDYGYTF
.,.,TRBV27,TRBJ2-7,TGTGCCAGCAGATCTTCCCTTTACGAGCAGTACTTC,CASRSSLYEQYF
.,TRBD1,TRBV5-1,TRBJ1-2,TGCGCCAGCAGCTTGGTCGACAGGGAGTACACCTTC,CASSLVDREYTF
.,TRBD1,TRBV7-2,TRBJ2-1,TGTGCCAGCAGCGAACAGGGGTGGTATGAGCAGTTCTTC,CASSEQGWYEQFF
.,.,TRBV21-1,TRBJ2-5,TGTGCCAGCAGCTCGCCCCAACCTGGGGGGGGTTTCGGAGAGACCCAGTACTTC,CASSSPQPGGGFGETQYF
once,.,TRBV6-1,TRBJ1-4,TGTGCCAGCAGTGAACACCCTACCCGGACATCCGTTAATGAAAAACTGTTTTTT,CASSEHPTRTSVNEKLFF
.,.,TRBV2,TRBJ2-5,TGTGCCAGCAGCGCACGGGAGACCCAGTACTTC,CASSARETQYF
.,TRBD1,TRBV6-5,TRBJ2-3,TGTGCCAGCAGTCGGACAGGGATGGGAGATACGCAGTATTTT,CASSRTGMGDTQYF
.,.,TRBV28,TRBJ1-2,TGTGCCAGCAGTTCCTCCGCGGGGGGGGGCTATGGCTACACCTTC,CASSSSAGGGYGYTF
.,TRBD2,TRBV2,TRBJ2-2,TGTGCCAGCAGTGAACTAGCGGGGGGGCCGAACACCGGGGAGCTGTTTTTT,CASSELAGGPNTGELFF
.,TRBD1,TRBV5-6,TRBJ2-2,TGTGCCAGCAGCCTTGGGACAGGGAGGCGGGACACCGGGGAGCTGTTTTTT,CASSLGTGRRDTGELFF
.,TRBD1,TRBV6-6,TRBJ1-4,TGTGCCAGCAGTCAACAGGGGAGAGATGAAAAACTGTTTTTT,CASSQQGRDEKLFF
.,.,TRBV21-1,TRBJ1-2,TGTGCCAGCAGCAGAAAGAGGACAGGGAACGCCATCGACTATGGCTACACCTTC,CASSRKRTGNAIDYGYTF
.,TRBD1,TRBV5-8,TRBJ2-7,TGTGCCAGCAGCTTGGGACAGGGGGTTACCTACGAGCAGTACTTC,CASSLGQGVTYEQYF
once,.,TRBV2,TRBJ1-1,TGTGCCAGCAGTGAAACAGGCCGTGGCACTGAAGCTTTCTTT,CASSETGRGTEAFF